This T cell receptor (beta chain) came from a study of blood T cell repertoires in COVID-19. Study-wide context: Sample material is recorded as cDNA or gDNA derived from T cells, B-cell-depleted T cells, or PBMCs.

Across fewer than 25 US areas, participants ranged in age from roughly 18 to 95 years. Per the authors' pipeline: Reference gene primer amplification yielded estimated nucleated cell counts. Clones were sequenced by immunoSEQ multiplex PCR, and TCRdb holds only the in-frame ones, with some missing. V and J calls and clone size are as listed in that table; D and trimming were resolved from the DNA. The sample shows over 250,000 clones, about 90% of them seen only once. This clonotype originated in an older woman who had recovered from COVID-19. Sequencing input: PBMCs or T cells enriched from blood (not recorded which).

The DNA of the CDR3 is TGTGCCAGCAGCTACAGGTTTGGGGCAACTAATGAAAAACTGTTTTTT. This codes for CASSYRFGATNEKLFF. V and J are TRBV3-1 (or the pseudogene TRBV3-2) and TRBJ1-4, with D possibly matching TRBD1 (5 bases). The CDR3 length is 16 residues. V was shortened by 5 bases and J by 0 bases, with 13 bases between the two germline ends. Germline values: CDR1 LGHDT, CDR2 YNNKEL (reference sequence).